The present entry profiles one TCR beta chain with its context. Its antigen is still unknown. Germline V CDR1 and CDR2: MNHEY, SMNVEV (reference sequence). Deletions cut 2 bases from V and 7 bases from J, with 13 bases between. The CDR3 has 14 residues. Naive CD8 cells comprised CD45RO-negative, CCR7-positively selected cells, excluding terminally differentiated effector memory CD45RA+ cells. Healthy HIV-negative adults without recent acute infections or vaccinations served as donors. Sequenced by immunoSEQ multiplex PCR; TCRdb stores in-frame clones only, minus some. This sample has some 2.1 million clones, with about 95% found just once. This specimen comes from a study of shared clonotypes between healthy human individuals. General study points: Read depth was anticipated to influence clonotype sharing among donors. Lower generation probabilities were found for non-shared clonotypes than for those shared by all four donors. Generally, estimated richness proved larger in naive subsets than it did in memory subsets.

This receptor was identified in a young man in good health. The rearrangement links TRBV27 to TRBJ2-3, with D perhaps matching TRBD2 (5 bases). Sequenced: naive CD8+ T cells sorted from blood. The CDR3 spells CASSLRTPGNTQYF. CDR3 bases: TGTGCCAGCAGTTTAAGGACCCCCGGGAATACGCAGTATTTT.